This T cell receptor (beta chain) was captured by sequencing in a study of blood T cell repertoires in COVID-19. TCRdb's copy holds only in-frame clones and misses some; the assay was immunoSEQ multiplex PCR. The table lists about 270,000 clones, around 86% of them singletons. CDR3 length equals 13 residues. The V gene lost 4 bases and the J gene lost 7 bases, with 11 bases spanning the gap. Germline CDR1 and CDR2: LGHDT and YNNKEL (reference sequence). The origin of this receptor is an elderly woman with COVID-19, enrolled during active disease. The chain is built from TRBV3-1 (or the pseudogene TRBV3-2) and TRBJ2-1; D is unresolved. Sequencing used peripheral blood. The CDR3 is CASSPVLGNEQFF. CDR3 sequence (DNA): TGTGCCAGCAGCCCGGTCCTCGGGAATGAGCAGTTCTTC.